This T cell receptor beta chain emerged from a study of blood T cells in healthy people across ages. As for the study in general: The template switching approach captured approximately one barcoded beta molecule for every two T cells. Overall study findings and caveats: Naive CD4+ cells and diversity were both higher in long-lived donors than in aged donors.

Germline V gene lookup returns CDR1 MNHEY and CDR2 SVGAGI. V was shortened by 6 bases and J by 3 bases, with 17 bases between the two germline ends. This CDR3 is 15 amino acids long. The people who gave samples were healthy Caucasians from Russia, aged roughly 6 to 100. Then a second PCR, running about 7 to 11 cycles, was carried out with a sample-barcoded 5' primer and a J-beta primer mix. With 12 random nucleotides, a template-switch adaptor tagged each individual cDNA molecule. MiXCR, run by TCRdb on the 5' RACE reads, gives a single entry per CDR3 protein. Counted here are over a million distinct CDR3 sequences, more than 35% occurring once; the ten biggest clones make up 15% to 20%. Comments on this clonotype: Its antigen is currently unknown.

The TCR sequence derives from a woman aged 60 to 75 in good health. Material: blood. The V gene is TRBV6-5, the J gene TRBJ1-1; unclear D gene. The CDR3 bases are TGTGCCAGCAGGCTACCCGTTGCGTTGGACACTGAAGCTTTCTTT. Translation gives CASRLPVALDTEAFF.